This record looks at one TCR beta chain sequence and its context. In this sample, this clonotype turned up a few times. It has no known antigen specificity. Qualities for individual bases were not recorded, and no much larger clone is one base off. This sample was included in a study of regulatory T cells in long-lasting Graves disease (dated by TCRdb to about 2021). Study-level background: Persistent Graves' disease was defined as antithyroid drug treatment for over 5 years with persistently positive TSH receptor autoantibodies. A total of around 35 samples were covered by TCR sequencing, comprising about 13 persistent and some 20 newly diagnosed Graves' disease patients. Persistent Graves' disease patients in the clinical cohort had taken antithyroid drugs for about 10.3 years on average. The study was conducted in China and was registered as a clinical trial. Peripheral blood TCR sequencing and RNA sequencing compared persistent Graves' disease patients with newly diagnosed Graves' disease patients. What the authors observed across the whole study: Sequencing and analysis were restricted to the TCR beta chain. As a limitation, the authors acknowledged that the small sample size may reduce accuracy. Patients with persistent disease shared more public clonotypes (around 2,700) than newly diagnosed patients did (about 1,000). Compared with newly diagnosed patients, patients with persistent Graves' disease had lower TCR Shannon entropy and fewer highly expanded clones, which suggests clonal expansion. The study examined only peripheral blood because the primary lesion, thyroid tissue, could not be accessed.

The receptor library was made with multiplex PCR. These reads were obtained on an Illumina HiSeq 4000. iRepertoire HTBI primers and Arm-PCR amplification of CDR3 regions were used to construct TCR beta libraries. Before sequencing, the PCR products underwent gel purification. The original methods were these. Gene usage analysis of CDR3 amino acid clonotypes used the 60 to 75 TRBV and 14 to 15 TRBJ segments found across samples. COPE and FqMerger were used to merge the filtered high-quality paired reads into contigs. BLAST was used to align contigs to IMGT TRBV, TRBD and TRBJ reference genes, with CDR3 defined following IMGT. Any clonotype with a frequency above 0.1% was counted as a highly expanded clone. Shannon entropy was used to measure repertoire diversity, and the Gini coefficient was used to measure V-J evenness. A clonotype was considered public if more than one individual shared it. TCRdb reran the public reads through fastp at Q25 and MiXCR, keeping productive beta chains. All rows with the same CDR3 protein become a single entry with the most common DNA and genes. The V and J calls were not made by the authors but by TCRdb's processing. This sample has around 400,000 distinct CDR3 sequences in its table, and over 20% of those were observed once. The ten largest make up around 15% of the sample.

This sample's time point label indicates: persistent/refractory GD, antithyroid drugs over 5 years with positive TRAb. RNA was extracted from PBMCs in TRIzol for both TCR sequencing and RNA sequencing. Graves' disease was diagnosed according to American Thyroid Association guidelines. The patients came from an endocrinology department in Xi'an, China. From each patient, 7.5 to 9.5 milliliters of peripheral blood was collected into an EDTA anticoagulant tube. PBMCs were isolated by Ficoll Paque Plus density gradient separation without further T cell sorting. An Agilent 2100 Bioanalyzer and agarose gel were used to check RNA quality, while a NanoDrop 2000 measured RNA concentration. The specimen was peripheral blood mononuclear cells (PBMCs), collected when the disease was refractory, from a patient treated with antithyroid drugs. This receptor was taken from a female donor with Graves disease.

The sequenced DNA: TGCAGTGCTAGGGGACTAGCGGGAAAATACGAGCAGTACTTC. Its coded protein is CSARGLAGKYEQYF. The chain was built from TRBV20-1 and TRBJ2-7, with TRBD2 matching 13 junction bases. The CDR3 holds 14 amino acids from the cysteine to the phenylalanine. Only CDR3 DNA is held: 42 bases, read in frame from base 1. The germline V gene (reference sequence) supplies CDR1 DFQATT and CDR2 SNEGSKA. V has 3 bases trimmed and J has 4 bases trimmed; junction bases matching no gene number 3.